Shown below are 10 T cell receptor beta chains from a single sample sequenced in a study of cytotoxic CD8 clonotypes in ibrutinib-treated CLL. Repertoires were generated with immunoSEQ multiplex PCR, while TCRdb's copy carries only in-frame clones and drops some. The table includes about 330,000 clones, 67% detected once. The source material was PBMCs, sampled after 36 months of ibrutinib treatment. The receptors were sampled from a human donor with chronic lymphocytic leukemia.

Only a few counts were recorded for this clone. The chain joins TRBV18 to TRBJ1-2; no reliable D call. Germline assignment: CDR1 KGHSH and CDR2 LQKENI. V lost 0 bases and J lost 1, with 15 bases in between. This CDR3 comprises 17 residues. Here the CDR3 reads CASSPPSRFGVNYGYTF. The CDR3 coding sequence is TGTGCCAGCTCACCACCGTCGCGGTTTGGGGTTAACTATGGCTACACCTTC.

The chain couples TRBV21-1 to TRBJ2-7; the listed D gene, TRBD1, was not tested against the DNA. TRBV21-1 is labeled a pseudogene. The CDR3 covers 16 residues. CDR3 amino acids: CASSLQPGAGRGEQYF. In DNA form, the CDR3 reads TGTGCCAGCAGCCTGCAACCTGGGGCAGGTAGGGGTGAGCAGTACTTC.

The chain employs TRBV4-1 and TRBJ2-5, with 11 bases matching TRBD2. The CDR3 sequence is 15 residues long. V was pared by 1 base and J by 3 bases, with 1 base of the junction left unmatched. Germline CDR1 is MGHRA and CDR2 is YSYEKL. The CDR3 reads CASSQVLAGEETQYF. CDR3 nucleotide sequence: TGCGCCAGCAGCCAAGTACTAGCGGGGGAAGAGACCCAGTACTTC.

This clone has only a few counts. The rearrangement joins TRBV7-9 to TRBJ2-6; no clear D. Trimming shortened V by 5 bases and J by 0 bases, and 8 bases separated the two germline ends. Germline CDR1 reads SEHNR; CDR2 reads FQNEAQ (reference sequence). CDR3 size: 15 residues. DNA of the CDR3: TGTGCCAGCAGCATGGGTAACTCTGGGGCCAACGTCCTGACTTTC. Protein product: CASSMGNSGANVLTF.

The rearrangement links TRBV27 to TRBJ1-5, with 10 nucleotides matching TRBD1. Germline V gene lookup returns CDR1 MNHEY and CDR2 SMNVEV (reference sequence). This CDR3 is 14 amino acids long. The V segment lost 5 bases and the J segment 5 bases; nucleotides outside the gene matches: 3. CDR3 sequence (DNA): TGTGCCAGCAGTAGGACAGGGGGTCATCAGCCCCAGCATTTT. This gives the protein CASSRTGGHQPQHF.

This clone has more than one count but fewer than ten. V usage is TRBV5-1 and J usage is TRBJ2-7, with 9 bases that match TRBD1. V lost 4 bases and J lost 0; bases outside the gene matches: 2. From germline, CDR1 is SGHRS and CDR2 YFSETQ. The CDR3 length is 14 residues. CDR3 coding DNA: TGCGCCAGCAGCAGGGACAGGGTCTCCTACGAGCAGTACTTC. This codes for CASSRDRVSYEQYF.

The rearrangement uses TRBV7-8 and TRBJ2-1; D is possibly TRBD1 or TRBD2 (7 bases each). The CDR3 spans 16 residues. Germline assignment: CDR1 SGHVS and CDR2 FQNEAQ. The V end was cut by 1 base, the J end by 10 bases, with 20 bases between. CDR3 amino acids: CASSLEGAGAPSEQFF. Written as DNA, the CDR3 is TGTGCCAGCAGCTTAGAGGGGGCGGGAGCCCCCTCAGAGCAGTTCTTC.

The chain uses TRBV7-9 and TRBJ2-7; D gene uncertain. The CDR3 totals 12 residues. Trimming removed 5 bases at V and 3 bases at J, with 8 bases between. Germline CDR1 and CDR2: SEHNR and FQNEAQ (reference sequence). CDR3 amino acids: CASSRGSYEQYF. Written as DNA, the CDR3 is TGTGCCAGCAGCCGCGGCAGCTACGAGCAGTACTTC.

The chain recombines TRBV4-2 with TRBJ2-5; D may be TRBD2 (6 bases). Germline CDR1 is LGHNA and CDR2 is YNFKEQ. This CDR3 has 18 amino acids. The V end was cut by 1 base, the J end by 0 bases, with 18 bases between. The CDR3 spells CASSQGRGGPSYQETQYF. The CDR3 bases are TGTGCCAGCAGCCAAGGGCGGGGCGGGCCTTCGTACCAAGAGACCCAGTACTTC.

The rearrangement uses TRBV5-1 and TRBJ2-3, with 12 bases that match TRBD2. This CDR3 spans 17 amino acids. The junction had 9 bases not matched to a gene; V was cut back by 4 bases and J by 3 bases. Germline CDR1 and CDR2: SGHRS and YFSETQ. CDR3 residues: CASSVGTSGRLTDTQYF. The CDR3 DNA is TGCGCCAGCAGCGTAGGGACTAGCGGGCGCCTAACAGATACGCAGTATTTT.